The 7 T cell receptor beta chains listed next were all sequenced from one sample in a study of shared clonotypes between healthy human individuals. This table comes from immunoSEQ multiplex PCR, and its TCRdb copy is limited to in-frame clones, with some not included. The repertoire holds 2 million to 2.5 million clones, with 80% to 95% as singletons. Material: naive CD4+ T cells from PBMCs. Described subset: CD45RA+ positively selected. The receptors here all came from a man younger than 30 in good health. Some clones in this sample may be carry-over from other donors' samples.

The table lists this clone with a count of one. The chain is built from TRBV5-1 and TRBJ2-3; no clear D gene. Trimming stripped 0 bases from V and 3 bases from J, with 8 bases between. Germline V gene lookup returns CDR1 SGHRS and CDR2 YFSETQ. There are 14 residues in the CDR3. The CDR3 bases are TGCGCCAGCAGCTTGGGGGTTAGAACAGATACGCAGTATTTT. Its translation: CASSLGVRTDTQYF.

The V gene is TRBV19, the J gene TRBJ1-3, with D possibly being TRBD1 (6 bases). Deletions cut 7 bases from V and 4 bases from J, with 17 bases between. Germline V gene lookup returns CDR1 LNHDA and CDR2 SQIVND (reference sequence). This CDR3 comprises 15 residues. The CDR3 is CASTLRGASGNTIYF. The CDR3 bases are TGTGCCAGTACCCTCCGGGGGGCCTCGGGAAACACCATATATTTT.

This rearrangement joins TRBV11-3 to TRBJ2-3; D remains unclear. CDR1 and CDR2 from the germline V gene are SGHNT and YENEEA. The V end lost 0 bases, the J end lost 5 bases, and 6 bases lay between the germline ends. The CDR3 is 13 residues long. The CDR3 DNA follows: TGTGCCAGCAGCTTAGATCTCGGAGATACGCAGTATTTT. Amino acids: CASSLDLGDTQYF.

The rearrangement links TRBV7-2 to TRBJ1-2, with 7 bases identical to TRBD1. Germline-derived CDR1 and CDR2 are SGHTA and FQGNSA. CDR3 length equals 15 residues. J was trimmed by 4 bases and V by 0 bases; bases with no gene match: 5. The CDR3 DNA sequence: TGTGCCAGCAGCTTAGCCAGGGGGGAAGGCTATGGCTACACCTTC. The encoded protein is CASSLARGEGYGYTF. The full variable domain, its missing parts supplied by reference TRBV7-2 and TRBJ1-2, is GAGVSQSPSNKVTEKGKDVELRCDPISGHTALYWYRQSLGQGLEFLIYFQGNSAPDKSGLPSDRFSAERTGGSVSTLTIQRTQQEDSAVYLCASSLARGEGYGYTFGSGTRLTVV.

The V call is TRBV5-4, the J call TRBJ2-3; 10 positions agree with TRBD2. Germline assignment: CDR1 SGHNT and CDR2 YYREEE (reference sequence). The J segment lost 5 bases and the V segment lost 1 base, leaving 1 base of the junction unmatched. The CDR3 length is 14 residues. The CDR3 region has the DNA TGTGCCAGCAGCTTGTCTAGCGGGGGAGATACGCAGTATTTT. Translating it yields CASSLSSGGDTQYF.

The genes are TRBV28 and TRBJ2-7, with D possibly TRBD1 on 6 matching bases. The CDR3 extends over 15 amino acids. Germline-derived CDR1 and CDR2 are MDHEN and SYDVKM. Trimming shortened V by 6 bases and J by 7 bases, and 22 bases separated the two germline ends. DNA of the CDR3: TGTGCCAGCAGCGAAACACCGGGACACCCTACGGAGCAGTACTTC. Translation gives CASSETPGHPTEQYF.

The rearrangement uses TRBV5-1 and TRBJ2-4; D perhaps matches TRBD1 (5 bases). V gave up 3 bases and J gave up 0 bases, with 13 bases separating them. Germline CDR1 is SGHRS and CDR2 is YFSETQ. The CDR3 is made up of 16 amino acids. This CDR3 is CASSWGGDIAKNIQYF. The CDR3 DNA reads TGCGCCAGCAGCTGGGGCGGAGATATAGCCAAAAACATTCAGTACTTC.